These 24 T cell receptor beta chains originate from one sample sequenced in a study of shared T cell receptors in the human thymus (dated by TCRdb to the early 2020s). The library was generated by the immunoSEQ multiplex PCR assay. The immuneACCESS repertoire file appears here via TCRdb, limited to in-frame rearrangements. These files lack a portion of the clones; in checked studies, under half of the deficit traces to unresolved V genes, and the cause of the others is not known. Recorded for this sample are 550,000 to 800,000 clones; 70% to 90% of them occurred a single time. Clones ranked in the top ten supply 0.0095% to 0.011% of the sample. These data were also filed under a second study, of human thymus T cells.

Sequenced: thymocytes. The origin of the receptors is a girl under three years old with a congenital heart defect. Donor details come from another sample of the same person, matched by shared clones.

V and J are TRBV6-5 and TRBJ2-3; 7 bases are a match to TRBD1. This CDR3 contains 14 residues. Germline CDR1 is MNHEY and CDR2 is SVGAGI. The ends lost 3 bases at V and 2 bases at J; junction bases unmatched: 2. CDR3 sequence (DNA): TGTGCCAGCAGTTATGGGACAGACACAGATACGCAGTATTTT. Its protein is CASSYGTDTDTQYF.

This clone was observed a few times. The chain couples TRBV5-6 to TRBJ1-2; D gene ambiguous. The V gene lost 4 bases and the J gene lost 8 bases, with 15 bases spanning the gap. This CDR3 contains 13 residues. The germline V gene has CDR1 SGHDT and CDR2 YYEEEE. The CDR3 coding sequence is TGTGCCAGCAGCGCCGCGACTAACCGGGGCTACACCTTC. Protein product: CASSAATNRGYTF.

The chain uses TRBV5-6 and TRBJ2-5, with TRBD2 matching 7 bases. The CDR3 contains 17 residues. Germline-derived CDR1 and CDR2 are SGHDT and YYEEEE. The V gene end was trimmed by 1 base and the J gene end by 9 bases; junction bases not matched to a gene: 18. In nucleotides, the CDR3 is TGTGCCAGCAGCTTGTATGCTTCAGGAATTGGCCGGGAGGCCCAGTACTTC. It is translated as CASSLYASGIGREAQYF.

This chain joins TRBV5-4 and TRBJ1-2; 10 nucleotides align to TRBD1. The V gene's germline CDR1 is SGHNT and CDR2 YYREEE (reference sequence). V shed 2 bases, J shed 6 bases, and the junction held 7 bases outside the gene matches. The CDR3 totals 15 residues. CDR3 in DNA: TGTGCCAGCAGCTTACCGAGGGACAGGGGTAATGGCTACACCTTC. Protein product: CASSLPRDRGNGYTF.

This clone has only one observation. The rearrangement joins TRBV25-1 to TRBJ2-5; D may be TRBD2 (7 bases). V shed 7 bases and J shed 0 bases, with 15 bases lying between them. Germline V gives CDR1 MGHDK, CDR2 SYGVNS. The CDR3 is 15 amino acids. The CDR3 loop is CASMGGGSYQETQYF. The CDR3 DNA reads TGTGCCAGCATGGGGGGGGGCTCGTACCAAGAGACCCAGTACTTC.

This chain links TRBV7-2 with TRBJ1-1; possible D gene TRBD1, 6 bases. Deletions cut 4 bases from V and 4 bases from J, with 22 bases between. The CDR3 runs to 17 residues. The germline CDR1 and CDR2 sequences are SGHTA and FQGNSA. The CDR3 region is CASSSNRDLLVSTEAFF. CDR3 in DNA: TGTGCCAGCAGCTCTAACAGGGACCTCCTGGTCTCCACTGAAGCTTTCTTT.

The chain is built from TRBV5-1 and TRBJ2-2; 9 bases are a match to TRBD2. The CDR3 is 17 residues long. Germline-derived CDR1 and CDR2 are SGHRS and YFSETQ. The J segment lost 4 bases and the V segment lost 0 bases, leaving 7 bases of the junction unmatched. This chain's CDR3 is CASSLGASGASTGELFF. The CDR3 DNA reads as TGCGCCAGCAGCTTGGGGGCTAGCGGGGCCTCCACCGGGGAGCTGTTTTTT.

The chain employs TRBV9 and TRBJ2-1; 11 positions match TRBD2. Trimming cost V 2 bases and J 1 base; bases outside gene matches: 11. The CDR3 sequence is 19 residues long. CDR1 is SGDLS, CDR2 YYNGEE, per germline. CDR3 sequence (DNA): TGTGCCAGCAGCGTCCATCCAACACTAGCGGGGGATTCCTACAATGAGCAGTTCTTC. It specifies CASSVHPTLAGDSYNEQFF.

The V call is TRBV19, the J call TRBJ2-2; D might be TRBD1 (5 bases). The CDR3 totals 14 residues. The V and J ends lost 7 bases and 3 bases respectively, with 12 bases between them. Per germline, CDR1 LNHDA and CDR2 SQIVND (reference sequence). The CDR3 DNA reads TGTGCCAGTAAGAAGGGGTGGCACACCGGGGAGCTGTTTTTT. As protein: CASKKGWHTGELFF.

CDR3 loop: CASSRFAIQGAREKLFF. The CDR3 region has the DNA TGTGCCAGCAGCCGTTTCGCCATACAGGGGGCTCGTGAAAAACTGTTTTTT. The chain carries TRBV4-2 and TRBJ1-4, with 9 bases fitting TRBD1. Germline values: CDR1 LGHNA, CDR2 YNFKEQ. After removal of 4 bases from V and 7 bases from J, the junction contained 13 bases not matched to a gene. The CDR3 consists of 17 residues.

The chain combines TRBV7-9 with TRBJ2-1; a possible D gene is TRBD2 (6 bases). Germline CDR1 is SEHNR and CDR2 is FQNEAQ (reference sequence). The CDR3 sequence is 15 residues long. V shed 1 base and J shed 4 bases, with 11 bases lying between them. CDR3 coding DNA: TGTGCCAGCAGCTTAGTCAGGACTAAGTACAATGAGCAGTTCTTC. It translates to CASSLVRTKYNEQFF.

CDR3 loop: CASSPRDSIRVYEQYF. DNA of the CDR3: TGTGCCAGCAGTCCAAGGGACTCAATCAGGGTGTACGAGCAGTACTTC. This rearrangement joins TRBV25-1 to TRBJ2-7; D possibly corresponds to TRBD2 (6 bases). CDR1 and CDR2 (germline): MGHDK, SYGVNS. The CDR3 totals 16 residues. Trimming took 5 bases from V and 4 from J, leaving 21 bases between them.

This chain uses TRBV7-8 with TRBJ2-1; perhaps TRBD1 as D (5 bases). Between the trimmed V and J ends, which lost 5 bases and 4 bases, there was a span of 12 bases. In germline, CDR1 is SGHVS, CDR2 FQNEAQ. The CDR3 runs 14 residues. The CDR3 DNA follows: TGTGCCAGCAGCCCAAGGGGCCTATACAATGAGCAGTTCTTC. Encoded protein: CASSPRGLYNEQFF.

This CDR3 reads CASNKGEPDPGFYGYTF. CDR3 nucleotide sequence: TGTGCCAGCAATAAGGGTGAGCCGGACCCGGGGTTCTATGGCTACACCTTC. The V and J genes are TRBV9 and TRBJ1-2; D gene unclear. CDR1 is SGDLS, CDR2 YYNGEE, per germline. Trimming took off 6 bases at V and 4 bases at J, with 25 bases between the two ends. CDR3 length equals 17 residues.

The V and J genes are TRBV14 and TRBJ2-7; 11 nucleotides agree with TRBD2. J was trimmed by 0 bases and V by 6 bases; bases with no gene match: 4. The CDR3 is made up of 15 amino acids. In germline, CDR1 is SGHDN, CDR2 FVKESK. Written as DNA, the CDR3 is TGTGCCAGCAGTTACGGGACTAGCGGCTCCTACGAGCAGTACTTC. This sequence encodes CASSYGTSGSYEQYF.

This clone was detected only once. The genes are TRBV5-8 and TRBJ1-2; 7 bases agree with TRBD1. In germline, CDR1 is SGHTS, CDR2 YDEGEE. CDR3 size: 15 residues. After removal of 3 bases from V and 4 bases from J, the junction contained 9 bases not matched to a gene. The CDR3 region is CASSSSRDRTYGYTF. The DNA for the CDR3 is TGTGCCAGCAGCTCTTCTAGGGACAGAACCTATGGCTACACCTTC.

The chain carries TRBV6-1 and TRBJ1-5; 10 nucleotides match TRBD1. This CDR3 has 14 amino acids. J lost 5 bases, V lost 6 bases, and 4 bases had no gene match. Germline CDR1 and CDR2: MNHNS and SASEGT. CDR3 DNA: TGTGCCAGCAGCACGACAGGGGGCTATCAGCCCCAGCATTTT. Translated: CASSTTGGYQPQHF.

As concerns this clone: One end of the junction fails to match germline, which may point to a read error. The gene calls are TRBV5-1 and TRBJ2-5; D is possibly TRBD1 (7 bases). CDR1 is SGHRS, CDR2 YFSETQ, per germline. This CDR3 is built from 13 residues. The CDR3 DNA sequence: TGCGCCACCAGCCAGGGGGGTCCAGAGACCCAGTACTTC. Amino acids: CATSQGGPETQYF.

This chain joins TRBV6-1 and TRBJ1-1; D is uncertain. The CDR3 length is 13 residues. Germline V gene lookup returns CDR1 MNHNS and CDR2 SASEGT. The CDR3 sequence is CANSPQRNTEAFF. The CDR3 DNA follows: TGTGCTAACTCCCCACAGAGGAACACTGAAGCTTTCTTT.

V and J are TRBV27 and TRBJ1-5, with a tentative D call TRBD1 (5 bases). Germline CDR1 is MNHEY and CDR2 is SMNVEV (reference sequence). The V end was cut by 2 bases, the J end by 0 bases, with 20 bases between. This CDR3 is 19 amino acids long. The CDR3 DNA reads as TGTGCCAGCAGTTTACGTGGGGCACCGGGCGGGGATAGCAATCAGCCCCAGCATTTT. It translates to CASSLRGAPGGDSNQPQHF.

Comment on this clone: The same CDR3 also results from other DNA sequences found in this sample. The chain combines TRBV7-6 with TRBJ2-3; 8 bases match TRBD1. Germline trimming cut 5 bases from V and 2 bases from J; bases unmatched to any gene: 12. Germline V gene sequence: CDR1 SGHVS, CDR2 FNYEAQ. This CDR3 has 17 residues. CDR3 nucleotide sequence: TGTGCCAGCAGCCTAGTGACGAGACAGGGGACCACAGATACGCAGTATTTT. This translates into CASSLVTRQGTTDTQYF.

This chain uses TRBV14 with TRBJ2-3; 11 positions agree with TRBD1. Germline trimming cut 6 bases from V and 3 bases from J; bases unmatched to any gene: 14. CDR1 and CDR2 (germline): SGHDN, FVKESK. The CDR3 has 18 residues. The CDR3: CASSTVLHRDRGTDTQYF. The CDR3 DNA follows: TGTGCCAGCAGTACTGTCCTCCACCGGGACAGGGGGACAGATACGCAGTATTTT.

The chain joins TRBV7-7 to TRBJ2-5, with TRBD2 identical over 7 bases. The length of the CDR3 is 15 residues. The germline V gene has CDR1 SSHAT and CDR2 FNYEAQ (reference sequence). Unmatched junction bases numbered 11, after V lost 10 bases and J lost 0 bases. The CDR3 sequence: CANRRVRGDQETQYF. Written as DNA, the CDR3 is TGTGCCAACAGGAGGGTACGGGGGGACCAAGAGACCCAGTACTTC.

The chain recombines TRBV6-5 with TRBJ1-3, with a tentative D call TRBD1 (5 bases). Germline CDR1 and CDR2: MNHEY and SVGAGI. The CDR3 totals 16 residues. Trimming stripped 2 bases from V and 4 bases from J, with 15 bases between. The chain's CDR3 is CASSYKGVSVGNTIYF. The CDR3 nucleotides read TGTGCCAGCAGTTACAAAGGGGTATCGGTAGGAAACACCATATATTTT.